This T cell receptor beta chain was captured in a study of CXCR3-negative and CXCR3-positive naive CD8 T cells. Whole-study results and caveats: With respect to TRBV-TRBJ usage, naive CXCR3-negative and CXCR3-positive cells were similar; memory differed. TRB CDR3 properties indicated TCR strength, while surface CD5 was similar across naive subsets.

In the case of this clonotype: Antigen specificity is unknown.

CDR1 LGHNA and CDR2 YSLEER come from the germline V gene. The length of the CDR3 is 14 residues. Researchers prepared the TRB cDNA libraries using 5' RACE with UMI labels. Following a re-call of the 5' RACE reads, TCRdb has one entry per CDR3 protein and lacks DNA. The sample has approximately 100,000 distinct CDR3 sequences. Naive CD8+ T cells carried a CD45RO-CCR7+CD27+CD95- phenotype. This rearrangement joins TRBV4-3 to TRBJ1-1; no DNA is available, so the TRBD1 call from TCRdb remains unchecked. Sequencing was done on a sample of naive CXCR3- CD8+ T cells from blood. Described subset: CD45RO-CCR7+CD27+CD95- naive CD8+ T cells lacking CXCR3 (TNR3-). This clonotype was sampled from a human donor in good health. Some clones in this sample may be carry-over from other donors' samples. The CDR3 protein is CASSQYPGNTEAFF.